The present T cell receptor (beta chain) was sequenced within a study of T cell responses to AZD1222 COVID-19 vaccine. Whole-study findings and limits: The donor group comprised mostly white British people and more females; the analysis possibly underestimated clonal diversity. Variant regions that are unmutated are reportedly the target of nearly half of spike-specific TCRs. CD4 TCRs covered the whole spike, strongest at regions 160-218 and 743-854.

The CDR3 extends over 14 amino acids. J lost 1 base, V lost 5 bases, and 4 bases had no gene match. Germline V CDR1 and CDR2: SGHNT, YYREEE (reference sequence). About this clone: Antigen specificity is unknown.

Using immunoSEQ multiplex PCR, the repertoire was profiled, and TCRdb retains in-frame clones only, with some absent. The sample yields some 190,000 clones, approximately 94% seen once. This receptor was obtained from an adult who received the MenACWY meningococcal vaccine as a control. The specimen was peripheral blood, collected 28 days after the second dose of the MenACWY control vaccine. This chain joins TRBV5-4 and TRBJ1-1; 8 nucleotides line up with TRBD1. DNA for the CDR3: TGTGCCAGCAGGGGTGGACAGGGGAACACTGAAGCTTTCTTT. Its translation is CASRGGQGNTEAFF.